This TCR beta chain was sequenced during a study of blood T cells in healthy people across ages. The study's findings and limits: Aged donors had fewer naive CD4+ cells and lower diversity than long-lived donors. Across the age range, TCR beta diversity per million T cells fell in a roughly linear way.

Each of the donors had approximately 10 milliliters of peripheral blood drawn into EDTA-treated Vacutainer tubes. Per germline, CDR1 MNHNY and CDR2 SVGAGI (reference sequence). The V end was cut by 0 bases, the J end by 4 bases, with 8 bases between. This CDR3 has 14 residues. Comments on this clonotype: Its antigen is not identified.

Primers used in a second PCR of roughly 6 to 11 cycles were a sample-barcoded 5' primer and a J-beta primer mix. Using its own MiXCR run on the 5' RACE reads, TCRdb lists one record per CDR3 protein. Here the sample spans about 600,000 distinct CDR3 sequences, under 55% being singletons. The sequence was collected from an elderly man in good health. The V call is TRBV6-6, the J call TRBJ2-3, with D perhaps TRBD1 (5 bases). The sequenced sample was blood. CDR3 nucleotide sequence: TGTGCCAGCAGTTACTCCAGGGTGGCAGATACGCAGTATTTT. This encodes CASSYSRVADTQYF.